This passage covers 23 T cell receptor beta chains from one sample sequenced in a study of blood T cell repertoires in COVID-19 (dated by TCRdb to 2018 to 2020). The method behind the library was the immunoSEQ multiplex PCR assay. This immuneACCESS table, as held by TCRdb, lists in-frame sequences with V and J called but not all clones. Of the missing ones, under half trace to an unresolved V gene in checked studies; the others have no known cause. The sample includes about 140,000 clones, with more than 65% observed a single time. Roughly 8% of the sample lies in the top ten. The specimen sequenced was peripheral blood. These receptors came from a human donor in a cohort sampled during active COVID-19.

The chain links TRBV9 to TRBJ2-1; 8 nucleotides agree with TRBD1. V dropped 0 bases and J dropped 2; count of bases not matched to a gene: 4. Germline V gives CDR1 SGDLS, CDR2 YYNGEE. The CDR3 sequence is 16 residues long. The CDR3 nucleotides read TGTGCCAGCAGCGTAGGGCAGGGGGCCGCCTACAATGAGCAGTTCTTC. This encodes CASSVGQGAAYNEQFF.

The V and J genes are TRBV12-3 or TRBV12-4 and TRBJ1-5; TRBD1 is a possible D gene (5 bases). The CDR3 runs to 13 residues. With 8 bases removed from V and 3 bases from J, the gap between germline ends came to 11 bases. Here the CDR3 DNA reads TGTGCCAGCGCTGGGGACTACAATCAGCCCCAGCATTTT. Its protein is CASAGDYNQPQHF.

The V call is TRBV11-2, the J call TRBJ2-7; D is perhaps TRBD1 (5 bases). CDR3 length equals 15 residues. The germline gives CDR1 SGHAT, CDR2 FQNNGV. Trimming took off 3 bases at V and 3 bases at J, with 15 bases between the two ends. The CDR3 DNA reads TGTGCCAGCAGCTTGTCAGAACCAGGGATCTACGAGCAGTACTTC. Residues: CASSLSEPGIYEQYF.

J is TRBJ2-6 and V is TRBV10-3; D is ambiguous. This CDR3 region has 14 residues. In germline, CDR1 is ENHRY, CDR2 SYGVKD. Trimming shortened V by 10 bases and J by 0 bases, and 10 bases separated the two germline ends. The DNA of the CDR3 is TGTGCCACCCTAGAGCACTCTGGGGCCAACGTCCTGACTTTC. Its protein is CATLEHSGANVLTF.

This clone was detected only once. CDR3 sequence reads: CASSFTGTSGTQYF. In DNA form, the CDR3 reads TGTGCCAGCAGCTTTACCGGGACTAGCGGTACCCAGTACTTC. The chain combines TRBV7-9 with TRBJ2-5; TRBD2 matches at 11 bases. CDR1 is SEHNR, CDR2 FQNEAQ, per germline (reference sequence). The CDR3 length is 14 residues. The junction had 5 bases not matched to a gene; V was cut back by 3 bases and J by 8 bases.

This chain joins TRBV6-1 and TRBJ1-5, with TRBD1 identical over 7 bases. The CDR3 contains 17 residues. Per germline, CDR1 MNHNS and CDR2 SASEGT. The J segment lost 0 bases and the V segment lost 3 bases, leaving 8 bases of the junction unmatched. CDR3 nucleotide sequence: TGTGCCAGCAGTGAGGGGAGACAGGGATTTAGCAATCAGCCCCAGCATTTT. Translating it yields CASSEGRQGFSNQPQHF.

The rearrangement uses TRBV18 and TRBJ2-6; the D gene is possibly TRBD1 (6 bases). Germline values: CDR1 KGHSH, CDR2 LQKENI. Trimming left V 3 bases short and J 4 bases short, with 19 bases between. This CDR3 region has 18 residues. The CDR3 spells CASSPEAPGVRGANVLTF. CDR3 bases: TGTGCCAGCTCACCGGAGGCCCCAGGGGTGCGAGGGGCCAACGTCCTGACTTTC. Full variable domain (rest looked up from reference TRBV18 and TRBJ2-6): NAGVMQNPRHLVRRRGQEARLRCSPMKGHSHVYWYRQLPEEGLKFMVYLQKENIIDESGMPKERFSAEFPKEGPSILRIQQVVRGDSAAYFCASSPEAPGVRGANVLTFGAGSRLTVL.

The chain joins TRBV5-6 to TRBJ2-5; weak D call: TRBD1 (6 bases). V gave up 7 bases and J gave up 3 bases, with 22 bases separating them. The germline gives CDR1 SGHDT, CDR2 YYEEEE. CDR3 length equals 16 residues. This CDR3 is CASSLLDRRIEETQYF. In DNA, the CDR3 is TGTGCCAGCTCCCTCCTTGACAGGCGTATCGAAGAGACCCAGTACTTC.

The chain uses TRBV7-2 and TRBJ2-7; no firm D call. V lost 1 base, J lost 0 bases, and 10 bases lay in between. This CDR3 spans 15 amino acids. Germline V gives CDR1 SGHTA, CDR2 FQGNSA. CDR3 nucleotide sequence: TGTGCCAGCAGCTTAGGGCCGTTATACTCCTACGAGCAGTACTTC. The encoded protein is CASSLGPLYSYEQYF.

The V gene is TRBV28, the J gene TRBJ2-7, with 9 nucleotides matching TRBD1. This CDR3 has 18 residues. The V segment lost 5 bases and the J segment 0 bases; nucleotides outside the gene matches: 14. Germline assignment: CDR1 MDHEN and CDR2 SYDVKM. The CDR3 DNA is TGTGCCAGCAGTCTCCCTCGACAGGGGGTAAAAGGCTCCTACGAGCAGTACTTC. Protein product: CASSLPRQGVKGSYEQYF.

The chain is built from TRBV7-3 and TRBJ2-1; 10 bases agree with TRBD2. Germline V gives CDR1 SGHTA, CDR2 FQGTGA. This CDR3 has 14 residues. The V gene end was trimmed by 3 bases and the J gene end by 5 bases; junction bases not matched to a gene: 1. The DNA for the CDR3 is TGTGCCAGCAGCTTTAGCGGGGGGAACAATGAGCAGTTCTTC. Amino acid sequence: CASSFSGGNNEQFF.

CDR3 sequence (DNA): TGCGCCAGCAGCCAAGAAGGACAGGCATTAAGGGAAAGGGGAAAACTGTTTTTT. This encodes CASSQEGQALRERGKLFF. The J gene is TRBJ1-4, the V gene TRBV4-1, with 7 nucleotides matching TRBD1. Germline CDR1 MGHRA, CDR2 YSYEKL. V shed 0 bases and J 10 bases; nucleotides not matched to a gene: 17. The CDR3 has 18 amino acids.

The chain joins TRBV3-1 (or the pseudogene TRBV3-2) to TRBJ1-6; tentative D call: TRBD1 (5 bases). The V end lost 3 bases, the J end lost 7 bases, and 10 bases lay between the germline ends. The CDR3 has 14 amino acids. From germline, CDR1 is LGHDT and CDR2 YNNKEL (reference sequence). For the CDR3, the DNA is TGTGCCAGCAGCCAGGGCCGGGGGAATTCACCCCTCCACTTT. It translates to CASSQGRGNSPLHF.

The chain employs TRBV28 and TRBJ1-5, with TRBD1 matching 10 bases. Germline trimming cut 5 bases from V and 5 bases from J; bases unmatched to any gene: 6. This CDR3 has 15 amino acids. The germline gives CDR1 MDHEN, CDR2 SYDVKM. In nucleotides, the CDR3 is TGTGCCAGCAGTCTTGGGACAGGGGTAGATCAGCCCCAGCATTTT. The encoded protein is CASSLGTGVDQPQHF.

The chain carries TRBV4-2 and TRBJ2-3; TRBD1 aligns across 7 bases. Germline values: CDR1 LGHNA, CDR2 YNFKEQ. Trimming cost V 4 bases and J 4 bases; bases outside gene matches: 2. The CDR3 runs to 13 residues. The CDR3 sequence: CASSLGGADTQYF. CDR3 nucleotides: TGTGCCAGCAGCCTAGGGGGCGCAGATACGCAGTATTTT.

This clone was detected many times. The gene calls are TRBV7-6 and TRBJ1-3, with 9 positions matching TRBD1. Germline CDR1 is SGHVS and CDR2 is FNYEAQ. The CDR3 totals 15 residues. V lost 4 bases, J lost 2 bases, and 3 bases stayed unmatched. The CDR3 reads CASSSGQGPGNTIYF. The CDR3 DNA sequence: TGTGCCAGCAGCTCGGGACAGGGACCTGGAAACACCATATATTTT. The full variable domain, its missing parts supplied by reference TRBV7-6 and TRBJ1-3, is GAGVSQSPRYKVTKRGQDVALRCDPISGHVSLYWYRQALGQGPEFLTYFNYEAQQDKSGLPNDRFSAERPEGSISTLTIQRTEQRDSAMYRCASSSGQGPGNTIYFGEGSWLTVV.

The chain uses TRBV6-5 and TRBJ1-2; 7 bases fit TRBD1. J was trimmed by 2 bases and V by 4 bases; bases with no gene match: 1. This CDR3 is built from 13 residues. Germline V gene sequence: CDR1 MNHEY, CDR2 SVGAGI. For the CDR3, the DNA is TGTGCCAGCAGTTCGACAGGGAACTATGGCTACACCTTC. Encoded protein: CASSSTGNYGYTF.

The V and J genes are TRBV4-1 and TRBJ2-1; 10 bases match TRBD1. After removal of 1 base from V and 10 bases from J, the junction contained 7 bases not matched to a gene. This CDR3 region has 15 residues. Germline V gene sequence: CDR1 MGHRA, CDR2 YSYEKL. The CDR3 DNA is TGCGCCAGCAGCCAAGTGGGACAGGGGACTCGGGAGCAGTTCTTC. Translating gives CASSQVGQGTREQFF.

In its sample, this clone was seen once. This chain uses TRBV10-3 with TRBJ2-5, with TRBD1 as a possible D gene (6 bases). CDR1 is ENHRY, CDR2 SYGVKD, per germline. The CDR3 covers 15 residues. V was trimmed by 4 bases and J by 1 base, leaving 13 bases between them. CDR3: CAISVTGQAQETQYF. The CDR3 bases are TGTGCCATCAGTGTAACAGGGCAGGCCCAAGAGACCCAGTACTTC.

This chain connects TRBV7-3 to TRBJ2-3, with 8 bases aligning to TRBD2. Trimming cost V 4 bases and J 0 bases; bases outside gene matches: 9. The CDR3 spans 17 residues. From germline, CDR1 is SGHTA and CDR2 FQGTGA. The CDR3 protein is CASSSSGTRASTDTQYF. The CDR3 bases are TGTGCCAGCAGCTCATCCGGGACTAGGGCTAGCACAGATACGCAGTATTTT.

This CDR3 is CASSALERGEQFF. CDR3 bases: TGTGCCAGCAGTGCGTTAGAAAGGGGAGAGCAGTTCTTC. The rearrangement links TRBV6-6 to TRBJ2-1, with a tentative D call TRBD1 (5 bases). This CDR3 comprises 13 residues. Germline V lookup: CDR1 MNHNY, CDR2 SVGAGI (reference sequence). V shed 5 bases and J shed 10 bases, with 15 bases lying between them.

The J gene is TRBJ2-5, the V gene TRBV6-5, with D unclear. V lost 6 bases and J 4 bases, leaving 6 bases between the germline ends. The CDR3 length is 11 residues. CDR1 is MNHEY, CDR2 SVGAGI, per germline. The CDR3 region has the DNA TGTGCCAGCAGGCTACTAGAGACCCAGTACTTC. Translating gives CASRLLETQYF.

The J gene is TRBJ1-5, the V gene TRBV4-1, with 7 bases identical to TRBD1. This CDR3 has 18 residues. With 3 bases clipped from V and 0 bases from J, the junction kept 11 bases outside the gene matches. Germline V gene lookup returns CDR1 MGHRA and CDR2 YSYEKL. The DNA for the CDR3 is TGCGCCAGCAGCCAGGACCTCCCCGGGACAGTTAGCAATCAGCCCCAGCATTTT. Translated: CASSQDLPGTVSNQPQHF.